The 27 T cell receptor beta chains below were found in one sample sequenced in a study of regulatory T cells in long-lasting Graves disease. Time point in this sample: persistent/refractory GD, antithyroid drugs over 5 years with positive TRAb. RNA isolated from PBMCs was used to make the TCR library. Investigators prepared the TCR beta libraries by applying iRepertoire HTBI primers and Arm-PCR of CDR3 regions. TCRdb processed the multiplex PCR reads anew with MiXCR; each CDR3 protein has one entry. This table has about 460,000 distinct CDR3 sequences, approximately 23% appearing once. The sequenced sample was peripheral blood mononuclear cells (PBMCs), obtained when the disease was refractory, from a patient treated with antithyroid drugs. These TCRs come from a female donor with Graves disease.

The rearrangement joins TRBV6-1 to TRBJ2-5; 7 bases fit TRBD1. Germline V gene data show CDR1 as MNHNS and CDR2 as SASEGT. This CDR3 contains 13 residues. The trim removed 6 bases at V and 6 bases at J, leaving 7 bases unmatched. CDR3 nucleotide sequence: TGTGCCAGCAGCCGTACAGGGGTTAAGACCCAGTACTTC. This encodes CASSRTGVKTQYF.

This clonotype was seen a handful of times. The gene calls are TRBV7-2 and TRBJ1-3, with D unresolved. The V end lost 2 bases, the J end lost 0 bases, and 8 bases lay between the germline ends. This CDR3 has 15 residues. The germline V gene encodes CDR1 SGHTA and CDR2 FQGNSA. CDR3 sequence: CASSLFMSSGNTIYF. In DNA, the CDR3 is TGTGCCAGCAGCTTATTTATGAGCTCTGGAAACACCATATATTTT.

The chain couples TRBV27 to TRBJ2-5; 14 positions agree with TRBD2. Germline trimming cut 8 bases from V and 5 bases from J; bases unmatched to any gene: 13. Germline-derived CDR1 and CDR2 are MNHEY and SMNVEV (reference sequence). The CDR3 is 17 amino acids. CDR3 bases: TGTGCCAGCTCACCTCGACCGGGACTAGCGGGAGAGGAGACCCAGTACTTC. Its translation is CASSPRPGLAGEETQYF.

This clonotype showed up many times. V is TRBV12-3 or TRBV12-4 and J is TRBJ2-2; D gene ambiguous. V gave up 1 base and J gave up 0 bases, with 9 bases separating them. This CDR3 has 16 residues. The CDR3 DNA is TGTGCCAGCAGTTTAGGGGCGGCATCGAACACCGGGGAGCTGTTTTTT. Protein: CASSLGAASNTGELFF.

This clonotype was found many times. The chain carries TRBV12-3 or TRBV12-4 and TRBJ1-2; perhaps TRBD1 as D (6 bases). Trimming removed 4 bases at V and 6 bases at J, with 15 bases between. The length of the CDR3 is 14 residues. The CDR3 region is CASSSLGGLDGYTF. The DNA for the CDR3 is TGTGCCAGCAGTTCTCTCGGGGGGCTGGATGGCTACACCTTC.

This clonotype was found a few times. The CDR3 sequence: CAISEGTANYGYTF. CDR3 nucleotide sequence: TGTGCCATCAGCGAAGGGACAGCGAACTATGGCTACACCTTC. This chain uses TRBV10-3 with TRBJ1-2, with TRBD1 identical over 7 bases. With V trimmed by 6 bases and J by 2 bases, 6 bases remained unmatched. The germline CDR1 and CDR2 sequences are ENHRY and SYGVKD. The CDR3 covers 14 residues.

This clonotype showed up just a few times. This chain uses TRBV20-1 with TRBJ1-6; 7 nucleotides align to TRBD1. Trimming at V came to 4 bases and at J to 5 bases, leaving 5 bases not matched to a gene. The CDR3 runs to 14 residues. Germline lookup yields CDR1 DFQATT and CDR2 SNEGSKA (reference sequence). CDR3 sequence: CSAKSGTDNSPLHF. The CDR3 nucleotides are TGCAGTGCTAAAAGCGGGACAGATAATTCACCCCTCCACTTT.

The gene calls are TRBV3-1 and TRBJ1-5; the D is unclear. Trimming shortened V by 0 bases and J by 3 bases, and 6 bases separated the two germline ends. CDR3 size: 14 residues. Germline V gives CDR1 LGHDT, CDR2 YNNKEL (reference sequence). CDR3: CASSQDGHNQPQHF. The CDR3, as DNA: TGTGCCAGCAGCCAAGACGGGCACAATCAGCCCCAGCATTTT.

This clonotype was observed a few times. The rearrangement links TRBV11-2 to TRBJ2-7; TRBD2 might be the D (6 bases). In germline, CDR1 is SGHAT, CDR2 FQNNGV. This CDR3 has 15 amino acids. V lost 4 bases to trimming and J lost 3 bases, with 16 bases between them. CDR3 DNA sequence: TGTGCCAGCAGCTCCTGGCAGACTAGAATCTACGAGCAGTACTTC. Encoded protein: CASSSWQTRIYEQYF.

This clonotype was counted once. One base away lies a much larger clone, so this may be a sequencing read error. This is likely a read error, given that the CDR3 carries no conserved phenylalanine or tryptophan at its end. V is TRBV29-1 and J is TRBJ1-5; 10 bases are a match to TRBD1. Trimming took 4 bases from V and 6 from J; bases not matched to a gene: 3. The CDR3 loop spans 13 amino acids. Germline CDR1 SQVTM, CDR2 ANQGSEA. The CDR3 here is CSVGQGAGQPQHL. The CDR3 DNA reads as TGCAGCGTTGGACAGGGGGCAGGTCAGCCCCAGCATCTT.

The chain recombines TRBV30 with TRBJ1-6; perhaps TRBD1 as D (6 bases). CDR3 length: 16 residues. Trimming stripped 0 bases from V and 7 bases from J, with 16 bases between. Germline CDR1 is GTSNPN and CDR2 is SVGIG (reference sequence). Here the CDR3 DNA reads TGTGCCTGGAGTGTCATCGGCAGGGGTTTGAATTCACCCCTCCACTTT. This codes for CAWSVIGRGLNSPLHF.

Regarding this clonotype: Given a much more abundant clone one base away, this may be a read error. V gene TRBV2 combines with J gene TRBJ1-1; maybe TRBD1 (6 bases). The germline V gene has CDR1 SNHLY and CDR2 FYNNEI. The CDR3 has 14 residues. The CDR3 here is CASRTLTGFTEALF. The CDR3 DNA sequence: TGTGCCAGCCGGACCCTTACAGGGTTCACTGAAGCTCTCTTT.

This clonotype occurred many times. The chain links TRBV2 to TRBJ2-7; D remains ambiguous. The germline gives CDR1 SNHLY, CDR2 FYNNEI. The CDR3 spans 13 residues. Trimming took off 7 bases at V and 4 bases at J, with 14 bases between the two ends. In DNA form, the CDR3 reads TGTGCCAGCACCGCGCCGGATGAATACGAGCAGTACTTC. This sequence encodes CASTAPDEYEQYF.

V gene TRBV19 combines with J gene TRBJ1-2; no definite D call. Germline values: CDR1 LNHDA, CDR2 SQIVND (reference sequence). Trimming left V 5 bases short and J 6 bases short, with 19 bases between. This CDR3 has 15 residues. In DNA form, the CDR3 reads TGTGCCAGTAGTTTGCTGAGCGATCCCTTCAATGGCTACACCTTC. Translated: CASSLLSDPFNGYTF.

This clonotype was counted many times. This sequence joins TRBV11-2 and TRBJ2-7, with 12 bases lining up with TRBD2. The CDR3 covers 15 residues. Germline V CDR1 and CDR2: SGHAT, FQNNGV. The V gene end was trimmed by 5 bases and the J gene end by 1 base; junction bases not matched to a gene: 3. The chain's CDR3 is CASSQTSGSSYEQYF. For the CDR3, the DNA is TGTGCCAGCAGCCAGACTAGCGGGAGTTCCTACGAGCAGTACTTC.

In its sample, this clonotype was seen a few times. The chain carries TRBV7-9 and TRBJ2-5, with TRBD1 as a possible D gene (5 bases). The CDR3 runs to 13 residues. Trimming took 2 bases from V and 5 from J, leaving 9 bases between them. CDR1 and CDR2 (germline): SEHNR, FQNEAQ (reference sequence). The CDR3 sequence: CASSLKGSETQYF. The CDR3, as DNA: TGTGCCAGCAGCTTAAAGGGGTCGGAGACCCAGTACTTC.

This clonotype was seen ten or more times. The chain couples TRBV28 to TRBJ2-7, with D possibly being TRBD1 (6 bases). Germline CDR1 reads MDHEN; CDR2 reads SYDVKM. V lost 6 bases and J lost 2, with 14 bases in between. This CDR3 contains 14 residues. CDR3 amino acids: CASRATGQPYEQYF. In nucleotides, the CDR3 is TGTGCCAGCAGAGCAACAGGACAGCCCTACGAGCAGTACTTC.

With regard to this clonotype: A read error is possible here, since a much larger clone lies one base away. V is TRBV7-9 and J is TRBJ2-7; 9 positions match TRBD2. Germline lookup yields CDR1 SEHNR and CDR2 FQNEAQ (reference sequence). This CDR3 is 15 amino acids long. CDR3 in amino acids: CASSLDAGGGLEQCF. The CDR3 nucleotides are TGTGCCAGCAGCTTAGATGCGGGAGGGGGTCTGGAGCAGTGCTTC.

This clonotype was recorded many times. The chain recombines TRBV12-3 or TRBV12-4 with TRBJ2-7, with D perhaps TRBD1 (6 bases). CDR3 length: 14 amino acids. The V and J ends lost 6 bases and 3 bases respectively, with 15 bases between them. CDR3 nucleotide sequence: TGTGCCAGCAGCCTACAGGGAAGGGTCTACGAGCAGTACTTC. Translating gives CASSLQGRVYEQYF.

This clonotype was detected only a few times. The CDR3 loop is CATFETGELFF. Written as DNA, the CDR3 is TGTGCGACCTTTGAGACCGGGGAGCTGTTTTTT. This chain connects TRBV28 to TRBJ2-2; D uncertain. There are 11 residues in the CDR3. CDR1 and CDR2 from the germline V gene are MDHEN and SYDVKM.

This chain links TRBV30 with TRBJ1-1; the D is unclear. The V end lost 5 bases, the J end lost 3 bases, and 13 bases lay between the germline ends. The CDR3 contains 13 residues. The germline CDR1 and CDR2 sequences are GTSNPN and SVGIG (reference sequence). In nucleotides, the CDR3 is TGTGCCTGGGTGTGGGGTCTGGACACTGAAGCTTTCTTT. It specifies CAWVWGLDTEAFF.

Many counts were recorded for this clonotype. The chain has TRBV6-1 and TRBJ2-4, with D tentatively TRBD2 (5 bases). Trimming shortened V by 4 bases and J by 0 bases, and 16 bases separated the two germline ends. CDR3 length: 17 amino acids. CDR1 is MNHNS, CDR2 SASEGT, per germline. The DNA of the CDR3 is TGTGCCAGCAGTGCGAGGAGGTGGACTGTAGCCAAAAACATTCAGTACTTC. Protein product: CASSARRWTVAKNIQYF.

This clonotype has only a few counts. This chain links TRBV20-1 with TRBJ2-7; 14 bases are a match to TRBD2. Germline trimming cut 1 base from V and 4 bases from J; bases unmatched to any gene: 3. Germline CDR1 reads DFQATT; CDR2 reads SNEGSKA (reference sequence). CDR3 size: 15 residues. CDR3 nucleotide sequence: TGCAGTGCTAGAGCTGGGACTAGCGGGAGTTACGAGCAGTACTTC. It yields the protein CSARAGTSGSYEQYF.

This chain connects TRBV12-3 or TRBV12-4 to TRBJ2-5; D call uncertain. The CDR3 contains 16 residues. V was clipped by 7 bases and J by 5 bases, with 23 bases between them. The CDR3 coding sequence is TGTGCCAGCAATTTCGGATCCGGAGTCGTGTCCGAGACCCAGTACTTC. The encoded protein is CASNFGSGVVSETQYF.

The J gene is TRBJ1-1, the V gene TRBV18; D is unresolved. This CDR3 is built from 13 residues. Germline assignment: CDR1 KGHSH and CDR2 LQKENI. V lost 3 bases and J lost 1, with 6 bases in between. CDR3 in DNA: TGTGCCAGCTCACCGATGGAGAACACTGAAGCTTTCTTT. This codes for CASSPMENTEAFF.

This clonotype was recorded at least ten times. This chain joins TRBV7-2 and TRBJ2-7; D might be TRBD1 (6 bases). The length of the CDR3 is 14 residues. Per the germline V gene, CDR1 is SGHTA and CDR2 is FQGNSA. Trimming took off 4 bases at V and 2 bases at J, with 12 bases between the two ends. The CDR3 DNA is TGTGCCAGCAGCTACCGACAGGTTACCTACGAGCAGTACTTC. This gives the protein CASSYRQVTYEQYF.

Concerning this clonotype itself: Germline and junction disagree at one end, which may indicate a read error. The chain has TRBV18 and TRBJ1-2; maybe TRBD1 (5 bases). The CDR3 covers 13 residues. Germline CDR1 and CDR2: KGHSH and LQKENI. As DNA, the CDR3 is TGTGCCAGCTCACCGTTGGGCAGGGAAGGCTGCACCTTC. It yields the protein CASSPLGREGCTF.